This TCR beta chain was recovered during a study of T cells in Graves' hyperthyroidism and ophthalmopathy. The study, taken as a whole, reports: It was a median approximately six months before onset that the model predicted ophthalmopathy. A model of 13 V-J features distinguished ophthalmopathy from stable hyperthyroidism.

From RNA transcripts, TCR beta CDR3 regions were amplified. First-round RT-PCR of the TCR CDR3 relied on the HTBI primer set. MiXCR was run by TCRdb on the multiplex PCR reads, yielding one entry per CDR3 protein. In the table there are a few hundred thousand distinct CDR3 sequences, roughly 46% of which are singletons. The ends were cut back, 6 bases at V and 6 bases at J, with 10 bases in the middle. This CDR3 region has 11 residues. The germline CDR1 and CDR2 sequences are DFQATT and SNEGSKA (reference sequence). Remarks on this clonotype: What it binds is unknown.

Exclusions: uncontrolled infection, other autoimmune disease, pregnancy, lactation. Each diagnosis drew on symptoms, thyroxine, TRAb, thyroid ultrasound and orbital computed tomography findings. The chain is built from TRBV20-1 and TRBJ2-3; no definite D call. Material for sequencing was peripheral blood or thyroid tissue (not recorded which). The TCR comes from a woman under 30 with Graves' hyperthyroidism. The CDR3 DNA reads TGCAGTGCCAACGTCCACGATACGCAGTATTTT. This codes for CSANVHDTQYF.